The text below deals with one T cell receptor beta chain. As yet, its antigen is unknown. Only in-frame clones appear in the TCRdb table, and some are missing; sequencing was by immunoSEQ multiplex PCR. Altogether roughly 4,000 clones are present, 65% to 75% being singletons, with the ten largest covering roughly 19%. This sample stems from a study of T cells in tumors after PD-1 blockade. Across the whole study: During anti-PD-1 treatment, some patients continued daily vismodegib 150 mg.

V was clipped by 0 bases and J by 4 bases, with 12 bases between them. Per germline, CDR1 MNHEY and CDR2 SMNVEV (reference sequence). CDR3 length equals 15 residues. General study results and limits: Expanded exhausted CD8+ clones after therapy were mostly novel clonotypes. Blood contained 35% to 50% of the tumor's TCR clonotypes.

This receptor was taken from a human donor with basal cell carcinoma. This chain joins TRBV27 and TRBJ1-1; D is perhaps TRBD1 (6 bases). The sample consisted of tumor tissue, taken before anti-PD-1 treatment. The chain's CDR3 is CASSLSNRALTEAFF. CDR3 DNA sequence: TGTGCCAGCAGTTTATCCAACAGGGCCCTCACTGAAGCTTTCTTT.